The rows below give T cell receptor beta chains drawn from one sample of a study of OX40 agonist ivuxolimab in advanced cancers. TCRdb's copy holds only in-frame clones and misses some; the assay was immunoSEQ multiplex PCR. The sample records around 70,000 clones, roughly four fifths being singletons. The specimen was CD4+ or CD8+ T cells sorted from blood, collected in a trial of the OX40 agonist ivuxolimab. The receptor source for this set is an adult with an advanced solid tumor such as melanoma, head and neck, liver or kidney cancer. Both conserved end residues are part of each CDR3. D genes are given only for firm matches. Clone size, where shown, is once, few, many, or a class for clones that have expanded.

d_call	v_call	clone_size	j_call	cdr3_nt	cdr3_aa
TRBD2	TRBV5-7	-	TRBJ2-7	TGTGCCAGCAGCCAGGGACTAGCGGATTACTCCTACGAGCAGTACTTC	CASSQGLADYSYEQYF
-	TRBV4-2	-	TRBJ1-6	TGTGCCAGCAGCCAAGTGGTGGGGGCGGAATCACCCCTCCACTTT	CASSQVVGAESPLHF
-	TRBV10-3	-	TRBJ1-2	TGTGCCATCAGAGAAGCGGGGGACAACTATGGCTACACCTTC	CAIREAGDNYGYTF
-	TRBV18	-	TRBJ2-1	TGTGCCAGCTCACCGGGTCAGTACAATGAGCAGTTCTTC	CASSPGQYNEQFF
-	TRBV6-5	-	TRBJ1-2	TGTGCCAGCAGTTACGGCCAGGGGTCTAACTATGGCTACACCTTC	CASSYGQGSNYGYTF
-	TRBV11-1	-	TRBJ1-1	TGTGCCAGCAGCTTAGGGGAGGGACCGACAAGGGAAGCTTTCTTT	CASSLGEGPTREAFF
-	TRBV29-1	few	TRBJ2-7	TGCAGCGGAACCACCGGCAGCACGCGAGAGCAGTACTTC	CSGTTGSTREQYF
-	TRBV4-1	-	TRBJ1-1	TGCGCCAGCAGCCAAGGTCCCTGGGCAGGGGATGAAGCTTTCTTT	CASSQGPWAGDEAFF
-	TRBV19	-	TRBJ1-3	TGTGCCAGTAATCCCTCCTCTGGAAACACCATATATTTT	CASNPSSGNTIYF
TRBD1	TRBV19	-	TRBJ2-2	TGTGCCAGTAGTATCTCCCCGGACAGGGGACCCGGGGAGCTGTTTTTT	CASSISPDRGPGELFF
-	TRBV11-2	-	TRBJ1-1	TGTGCCAGCAGCCATCGGGCGAACACTGAAGCTTTCTTT	CASSHRANTEAFF
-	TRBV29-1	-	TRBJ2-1	TGCAGCGTTAGGGGGTTGGGTGAGCAGTTCTTC	CSVRGLGEQFF
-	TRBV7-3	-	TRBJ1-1	TGTGCCAGCAGCTTAATTGGCGCTCATGAAGCTTTCTTT	CASSLIGAHEAFF
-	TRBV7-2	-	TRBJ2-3	TGTGCCAGCAGCCCTAGCGTACGGGGGGCTAGCACAGATACGCAGTATTTT	CASSPSVRGASTDTQYF
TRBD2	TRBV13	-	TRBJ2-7	TGTGCCAGCAGCTTAGGGACTAGCGCCCACTACGAGCAGTACTTC	CASSLGTSAHYEQYF
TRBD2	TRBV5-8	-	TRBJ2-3	TGTGCCAGCAGCCCCGGACTAGCGGACACAGATACGCAGTATTTT	CASSPGLADTDTQYF
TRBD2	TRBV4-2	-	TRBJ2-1	TGTGCCAGCAGCCAAGACGCCCTAGCGGGGGACAATGAGCAGTTCTTC	CASSQDALAGDNEQFF
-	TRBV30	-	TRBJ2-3	TGTGCCTGGAGTGGGTCAGATACGCAGTATTTT	CAWSGSDTQYF
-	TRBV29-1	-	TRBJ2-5	TGCAGCGTCGTCCTCGGGGACCAAGAGACCCAGTACTTC	CSVVLGDQETQYF
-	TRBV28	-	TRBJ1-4	TGTGCCAGCAGTTTTGCGGGGGCAACTAATGAAAAACTGTTTTTT	CASSFAGATNEKLFF
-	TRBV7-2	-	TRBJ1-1	TGTGCCAGCAGCTTAGTATCCGGGGATGGTGCTTTCTTT	CASSLVSGDGAFF
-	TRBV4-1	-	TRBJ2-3	TGCGCCAGCAGCCAAGTCCCGGGCACAGATACGCAGTATTTT	CASSQVPGTDTQYF
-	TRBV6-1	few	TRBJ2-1	TGTGCCAGCAGTGGAGGGGGGCCCCGCCCCTACAATGAGCAGTTCTTC	CASSGGGPRPYNEQFF
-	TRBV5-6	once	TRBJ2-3	TGTGCCAGCAGCCGTTACACAGATACGCAGTATTTT	CASSRYTDTQYF
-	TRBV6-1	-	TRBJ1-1	TGTGCCAGCAGTGAAGGTGTGAACACTGAAGCTTTCTTT	CASSEGVNTEAFF
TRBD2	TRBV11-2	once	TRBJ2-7	TGTGCCAGCAGCTTCTCTACTAGCGGAACCTACGAGCAGTACTTC	CASSFSTSGTYEQYF
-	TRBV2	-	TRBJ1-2	TGTGCCAGTAAACTCTCACAGGGAGTGAACTATGGCTACACCTTC	CASKLSQGVNYGYTF
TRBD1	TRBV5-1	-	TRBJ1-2	TGCGCCAGCGCAATAACAGGGGAGAACTATGGCTACACCTTC	CASAITGENYGYTF
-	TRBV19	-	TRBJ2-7	TGTGCCAGTAGTATCCCAGGGAAAGGGGGCTCCTACGAGCAGTACTTC	CASSIPGKGGSYEQYF
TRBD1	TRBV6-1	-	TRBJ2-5	TGTGCCAGCAGGGCGACAGGGCCGACCCAGTACTTC	CASRATGPTQYF
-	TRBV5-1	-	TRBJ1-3	TGCGCCAGCAGCTCCCTGGGGGCCGCCTCTGGAAACACCATATATTTT	CASSSLGAASGNTIYF
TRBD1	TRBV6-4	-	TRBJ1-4	TGTGCCAGGCCCAGGGGGGCTACTAATGAAAAACTGTTTTTT	CARPRGATNEKLFF
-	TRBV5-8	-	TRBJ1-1	TGTGCCAGCAGTATCTTAAGTAGGGGGGCCGAAGCTTTCTTT	CASSILSRGAEAFF
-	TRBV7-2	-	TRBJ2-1	TGTGCCAGCAGCCTCAGGGACAATGAGCAGTTCTTC	CASSLRDNEQFF
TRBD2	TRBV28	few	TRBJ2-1	TGTGCCAGCTCCCTAGCGGGAGGAAACTACAATGAGCAGTTCTTC	CASSLAGGNYNEQFF
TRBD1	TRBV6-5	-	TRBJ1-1	TGTGCCAGCAGTTTCGACAGGGCGTATACTGAAGCTTTCTTT	CASSFDRAYTEAFF
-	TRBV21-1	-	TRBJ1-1	TGTGCCAGCAGCAAAGGGCGTCGTAGGTACACTGAAGCTTTCTTT	CASSKGRRRYTEAFF
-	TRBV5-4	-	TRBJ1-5	TGTGCCAGCAGCCAAGATTTGGGGGTGAATCAGCCCCAGCATTTT	CASSQDLGVNQPQHF
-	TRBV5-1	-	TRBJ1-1	TGCGCCAGCAGCTTAGACAGAGTGAACACTGAAGCTTTCTTT	CASSLDRVNTEAFF
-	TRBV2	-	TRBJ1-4	TGTGCCAGCAAAACCGGGACATCAACTAATGAAAAACTGTTTTTT	CASKTGTSTNEKLFF
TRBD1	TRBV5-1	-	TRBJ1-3	TGCGCCAGCAGCTTGGGACAGGGAGGGAACACCATATATTTT	CASSLGQGGNTIYF
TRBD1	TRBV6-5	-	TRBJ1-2	TGTGCCAGCAGTTACTCCGGGACAGACGATTATGGCTACACCTTC	CASSYSGTDDYGYTF
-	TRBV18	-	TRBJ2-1	TGTGCCAGCTCACCCACGGCGGGCGAAGGTTTCTTC	CASSPTAGEGFF
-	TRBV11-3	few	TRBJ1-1	TGTGCCAGCAGCTTAGACAGAGGGAACACTGAAGCTTTCTTT	CASSLDRGNTEAFF
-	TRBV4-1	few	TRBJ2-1	TGCGCCAGCAGACACAATTGGCGCGGGCCTGAGCAGTTCTTC	CASRHNWRGPEQFF
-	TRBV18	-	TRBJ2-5	TGTGCCAGCTCACCTCCGGACGGAGGAGCTGTGGGAGAGACCCAGTACTTC	CASSPPDGGAVGETQYF
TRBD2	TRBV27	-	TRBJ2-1	TGTGCCAGCAGTTTTGTGGGACTAGCGGGTCAGAGCTCCTACAATGAGCAGTTCTTC	CASSFVGLAGQSSYNEQFF
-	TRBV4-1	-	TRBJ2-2	TGCGCCAGCAGCCCTCTAACGAACACCGGGGAGCTGTTTTTT	CASSPLTNTGELFF
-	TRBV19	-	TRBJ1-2	TGTGCCAGTAGTAAGGGGTTCGGTGGCTACACCTTC	CASSKGFGGYTF
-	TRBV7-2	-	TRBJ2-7	TGTGCCAGCAGCCGCAGGGACGGCTACGAGCAGTACTTC	CASSRRDGYEQYF
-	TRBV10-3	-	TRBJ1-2	TGTGCCATCAGTGAGGCTAACGTGGGAAACTATGGCTACACCTTC	CAISEANVGNYGYTF
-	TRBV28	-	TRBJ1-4	TGTGCCAGCACGGGGGCAGTATCGGAAAAACTGTTTTTT	CASTGAVSEKLFF
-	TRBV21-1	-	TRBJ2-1	TGTGCCAGCAGCAAAGTCCCTAGCGGGAGCAATGAGCAGTTCTTC	CASSKVPSGSNEQFF
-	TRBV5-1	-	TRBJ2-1	TGCGCCAGCAGCTTGAGTACTAGCAGAAGCTCCTACAATGAGCAGTTCTTC	CASSLSTSRSSYNEQFF
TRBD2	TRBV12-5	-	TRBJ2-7	TGTGCTAGTGGTCATGATTCCCCTCTAGCGGTTAACTCCTACGAGCAGTACTTC	CASGHDSPLAVNSYEQYF